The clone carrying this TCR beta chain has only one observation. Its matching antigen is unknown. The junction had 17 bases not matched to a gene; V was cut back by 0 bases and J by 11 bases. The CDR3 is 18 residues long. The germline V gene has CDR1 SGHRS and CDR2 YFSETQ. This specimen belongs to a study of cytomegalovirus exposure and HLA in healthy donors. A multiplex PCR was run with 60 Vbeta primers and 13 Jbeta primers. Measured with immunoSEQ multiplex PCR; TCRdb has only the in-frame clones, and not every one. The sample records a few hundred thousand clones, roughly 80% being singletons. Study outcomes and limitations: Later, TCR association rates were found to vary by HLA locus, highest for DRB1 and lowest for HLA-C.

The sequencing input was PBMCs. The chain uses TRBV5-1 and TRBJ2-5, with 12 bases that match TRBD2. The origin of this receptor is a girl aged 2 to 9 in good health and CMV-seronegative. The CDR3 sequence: CASSLGTSGISRGAEQYF. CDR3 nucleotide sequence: TGCGCCAGCAGCTTGGGGACTAGCGGGATTTCCCGGGGGGCTGAGCAGTACTTC.